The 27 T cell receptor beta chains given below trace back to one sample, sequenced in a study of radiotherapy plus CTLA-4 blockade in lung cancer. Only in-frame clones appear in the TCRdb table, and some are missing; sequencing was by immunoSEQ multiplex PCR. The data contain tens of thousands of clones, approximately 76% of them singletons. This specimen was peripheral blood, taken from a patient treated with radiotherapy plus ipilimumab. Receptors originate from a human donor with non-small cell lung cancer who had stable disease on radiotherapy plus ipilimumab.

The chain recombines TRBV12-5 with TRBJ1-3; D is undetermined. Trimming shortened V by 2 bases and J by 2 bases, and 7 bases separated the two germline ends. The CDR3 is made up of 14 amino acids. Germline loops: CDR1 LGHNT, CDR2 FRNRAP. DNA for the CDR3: TGTGCTAGTGGTTTGAGGACCGCTGGAAACACCATATATTTT. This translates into CASGLRTAGNTIYF. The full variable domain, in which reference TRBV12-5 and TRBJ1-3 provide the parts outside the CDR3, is DARVTQTPRHKVTEMGQEVTMRCQPILGHNTVFWYRQTMMQGLELLAYFRNRAPLDDSGMPKDRFSAEMPDATLATLKIQPSEPRDSAVYFCASGLRTAGNTIYFGEGSWLTVV.

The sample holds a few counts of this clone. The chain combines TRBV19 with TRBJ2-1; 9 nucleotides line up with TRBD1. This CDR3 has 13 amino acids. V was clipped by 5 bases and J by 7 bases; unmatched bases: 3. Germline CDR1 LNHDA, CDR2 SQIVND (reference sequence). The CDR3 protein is CASSRDRVNEQFF. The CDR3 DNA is TGTGCCAGTAGTCGGGACAGGGTAAATGAGCAGTTCTTC.

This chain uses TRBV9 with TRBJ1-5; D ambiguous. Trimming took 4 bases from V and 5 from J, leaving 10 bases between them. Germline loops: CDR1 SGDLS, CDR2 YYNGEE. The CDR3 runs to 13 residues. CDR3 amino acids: CASSSNFDQPQHF. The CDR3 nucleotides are TGTGCCAGCAGCAGTAACTTCGATCAGCCCCAGCATTTT. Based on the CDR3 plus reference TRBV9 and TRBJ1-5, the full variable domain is DSGVTQTPKHLITATGQRVTLRCSPRSGDLSVYWYQQSLDQGLQFLIQYYNGEERAKGNILERFSAQQFPDLHSELNLSSLELGDSALYFCASSSNFDQPQHFGDGTRLSIL.

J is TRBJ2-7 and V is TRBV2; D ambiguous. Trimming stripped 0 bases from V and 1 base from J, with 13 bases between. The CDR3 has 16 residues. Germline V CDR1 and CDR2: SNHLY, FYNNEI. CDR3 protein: CASSEALRVRSYEQYF. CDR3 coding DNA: TGTGCCAGCAGTGAAGCGCTTAGGGTTCGATCCTACGAGCAGTACTTC.

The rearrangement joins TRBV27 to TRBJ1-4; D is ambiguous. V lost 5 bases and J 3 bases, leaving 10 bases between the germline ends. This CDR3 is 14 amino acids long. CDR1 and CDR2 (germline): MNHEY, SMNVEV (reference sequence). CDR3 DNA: TGTGCCAGCAGTGGAGTGGCAGCTAATGAAAAACTGTTTTTT. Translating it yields CASSGVAANEKLFF.

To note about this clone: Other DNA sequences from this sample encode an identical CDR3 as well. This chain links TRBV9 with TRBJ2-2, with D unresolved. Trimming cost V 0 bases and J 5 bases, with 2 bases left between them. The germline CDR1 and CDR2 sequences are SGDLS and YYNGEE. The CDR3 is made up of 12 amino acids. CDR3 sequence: CASSVGTGELFF. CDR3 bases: TGTGCCAGCAGCGTAGGGACCGGGGAGCTGTTTTTT.

The DNA of the CDR3 is TGTGCCAGCAGCTTAGCGTTGATAGGTCGAGAGACCCAGTACTTC. This sequence encodes CASSLALIGRETQYF. The V and J genes are TRBV7-2 and TRBJ2-5; D unclear. CDR3 length: 15 residues. Per germline, CDR1 SGHTA and CDR2 FQGNSA. The V and J ends lost 0 bases and 4 bases respectively, with 12 bases between them.

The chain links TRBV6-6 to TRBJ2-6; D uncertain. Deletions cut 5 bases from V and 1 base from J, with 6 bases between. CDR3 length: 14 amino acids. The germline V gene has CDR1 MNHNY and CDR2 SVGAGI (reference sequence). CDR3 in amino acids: CASSGTSGANVLTF. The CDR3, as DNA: TGTGCCAGCAGTGGCACATCTGGGGCCAACGTCCTGACTTTC.

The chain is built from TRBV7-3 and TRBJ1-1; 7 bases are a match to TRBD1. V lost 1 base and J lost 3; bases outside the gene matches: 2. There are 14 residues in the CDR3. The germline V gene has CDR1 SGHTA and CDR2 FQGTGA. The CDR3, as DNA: TGTGCCAGCAGCTTAAGTACAGGGGACACTGAAGCTTTCTTT. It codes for CASSLSTGDTEAFF.

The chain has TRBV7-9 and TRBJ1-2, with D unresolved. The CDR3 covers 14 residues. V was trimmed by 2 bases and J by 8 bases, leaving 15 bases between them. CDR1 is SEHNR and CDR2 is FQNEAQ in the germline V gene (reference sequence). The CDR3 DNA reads TGTGCCAGCAGCTTAAGCCTGATGGTCAGAGGCTACACCTTC. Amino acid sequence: CASSLSLMVRGYTF.

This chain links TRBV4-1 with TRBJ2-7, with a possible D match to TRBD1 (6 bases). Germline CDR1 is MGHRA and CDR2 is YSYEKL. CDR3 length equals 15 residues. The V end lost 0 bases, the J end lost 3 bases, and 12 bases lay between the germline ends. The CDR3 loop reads CASSQDRAGVYEQYV. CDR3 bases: TGCGCCAGCAGCCAAGATCGGGCAGGGGTCTACGAGCAGTACGTC.

This CDR3 reads CASSQDPTGNEQFF. Here the CDR3 DNA reads TGCGCCAGCAGCCAAGACCCTACAGGCAATGAGCAGTTCTTC. The gene calls are TRBV4-3 and TRBJ2-1, with D possibly being TRBD1 (5 bases). The CDR3 is made up of 14 amino acids. CDR1 is LGHNA, CDR2 YSLEER, per germline. V was pared by 0 bases and J by 6 bases, with 9 bases between.

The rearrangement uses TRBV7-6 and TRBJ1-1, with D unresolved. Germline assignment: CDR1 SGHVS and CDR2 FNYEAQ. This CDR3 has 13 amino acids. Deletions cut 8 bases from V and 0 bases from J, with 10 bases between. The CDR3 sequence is CASGRDMNTEAFF. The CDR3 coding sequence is TGTGCCAGCGGCCGAGATATGAACACTGAAGCTTTCTTT.

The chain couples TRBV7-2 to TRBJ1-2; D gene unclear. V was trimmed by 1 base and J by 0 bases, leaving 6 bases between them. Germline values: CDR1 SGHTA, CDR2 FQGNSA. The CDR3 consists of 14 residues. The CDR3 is CASSLVRPNYGYTF. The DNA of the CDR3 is TGTGCCAGCAGCTTAGTCAGGCCTAACTATGGCTACACCTTC.

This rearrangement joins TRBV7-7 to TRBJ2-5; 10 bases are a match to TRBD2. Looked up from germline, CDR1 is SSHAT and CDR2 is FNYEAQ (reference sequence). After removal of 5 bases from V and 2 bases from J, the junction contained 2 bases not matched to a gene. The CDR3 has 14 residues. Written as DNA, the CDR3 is TGTGCCAGCAGCGAACTAGCGGGGCAAGAGACCCAGTACTTC. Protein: CASSELAGQETQYF. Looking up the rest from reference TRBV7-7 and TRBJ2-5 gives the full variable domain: GAGVSQSPRYKVTKRGQDVTLRCDPISSHATLYWYQQALGQGPEFLTYFNYEAQPDKSGLPSDRFSAERPEGSISTLTIQRTEQRDSAMYRCASSELAGQETQYFGPGTRLLVL.

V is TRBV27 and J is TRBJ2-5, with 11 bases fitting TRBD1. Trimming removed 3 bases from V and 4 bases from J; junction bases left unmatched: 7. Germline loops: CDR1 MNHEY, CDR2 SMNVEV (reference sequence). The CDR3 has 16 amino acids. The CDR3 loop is CASSFSRTGGAETQYF. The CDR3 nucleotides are TGTGCCAGCAGTTTTTCGCGGACAGGGGGCGCAGAGACCCAGTACTTC.

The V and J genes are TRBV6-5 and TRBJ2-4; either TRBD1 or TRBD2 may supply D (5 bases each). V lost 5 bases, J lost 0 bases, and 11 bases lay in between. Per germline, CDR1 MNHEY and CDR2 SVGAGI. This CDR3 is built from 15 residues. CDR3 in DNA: TGTGCCAGCAGTCCTGGGACCTTAGCCAAAAACATTCAGTACTTC. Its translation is CASSPGTLAKNIQYF.

Here the CDR3 DNA reads TGTGCCAGCAGCTTGGGGGACAGGGTCGTTGGGTCACCCCTCCACTTT. Translated, it gives CASSLGDRVVGSPLHF. The V and J genes are TRBV5-5 and TRBJ1-6; 9 bases match TRBD1. CDR1 and CDR2 from the germline V gene are SGHKS and YYEKEE (reference sequence). V shed 0 bases, J shed 10 bases, and the junction held 8 bases outside the gene matches. This CDR3 spans 16 amino acids.

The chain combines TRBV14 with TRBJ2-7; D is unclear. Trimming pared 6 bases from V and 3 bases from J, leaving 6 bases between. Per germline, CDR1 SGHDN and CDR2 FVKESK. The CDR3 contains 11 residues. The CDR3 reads CASSDFYEQYV. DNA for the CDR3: TGTGCCAGCAGTGACTTCTACGAGCAGTACGTC.

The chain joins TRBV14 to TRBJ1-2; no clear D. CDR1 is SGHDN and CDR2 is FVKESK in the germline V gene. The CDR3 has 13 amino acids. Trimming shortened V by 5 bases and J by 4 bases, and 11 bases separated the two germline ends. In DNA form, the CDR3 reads TGTGCCAGCAGCGGGCCGTTGGGCTATGGCTACACCTTC. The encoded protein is CASSGPLGYGYTF.

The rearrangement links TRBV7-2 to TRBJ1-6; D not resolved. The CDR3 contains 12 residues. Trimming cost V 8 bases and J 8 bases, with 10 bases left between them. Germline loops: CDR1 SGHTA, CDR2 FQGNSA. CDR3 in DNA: TGTGCCAGCCGGGATGGTTATTCACCCCTCCACTTT. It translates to CASRDGYSPLHF. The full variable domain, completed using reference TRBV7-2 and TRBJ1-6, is GAGVSQSPSNKVTEKGKDVELRCDPISGHTALYWYRQSLGQGLEFLIYFQGNSAPDKSGLPSDRFSAERTGGSVSTLTIQRTQQEDSAVYLCASRDGYSPLHFGNGTRLTVT.

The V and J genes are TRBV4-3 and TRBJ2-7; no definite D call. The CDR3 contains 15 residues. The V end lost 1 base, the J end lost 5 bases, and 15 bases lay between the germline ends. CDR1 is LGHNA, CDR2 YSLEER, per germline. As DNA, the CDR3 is TGCGCCAGCAGCCAAGGGGCAGTAGGAGTGGACGAGCAGTACTTC. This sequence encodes CASSQGAVGVDEQYF.

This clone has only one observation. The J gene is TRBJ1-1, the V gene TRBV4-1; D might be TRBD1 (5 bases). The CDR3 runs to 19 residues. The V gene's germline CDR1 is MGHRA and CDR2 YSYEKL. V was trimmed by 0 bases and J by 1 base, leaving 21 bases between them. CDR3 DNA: TGCGCCAGCAGCCAAGATCCCCCCCGCCTCAGGGTGACGAACACTGAAGCTTTCTTT. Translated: CASSQDPPRLRVTNTEAFF.

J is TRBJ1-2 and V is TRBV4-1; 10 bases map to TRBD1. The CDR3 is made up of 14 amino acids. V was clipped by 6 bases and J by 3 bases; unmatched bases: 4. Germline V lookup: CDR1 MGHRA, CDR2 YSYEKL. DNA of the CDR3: TGCGCCAGCAGAGAAGGACAGGGGGACTATGGCTACACCTTC. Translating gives CASREGQGDYGYTF.

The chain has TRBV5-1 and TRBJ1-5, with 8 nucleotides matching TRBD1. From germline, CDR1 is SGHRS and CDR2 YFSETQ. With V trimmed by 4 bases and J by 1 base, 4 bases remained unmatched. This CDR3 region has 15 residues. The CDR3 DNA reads TGCGCCAGCAGCCCAGGGGGCGTGAGCAATCAGCCCCAGCATTTT. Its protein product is CASSPGGVSNQPQHF. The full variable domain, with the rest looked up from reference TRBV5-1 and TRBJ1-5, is KAGVTQTPRYLIKTRGQQVTLSCSPISGHRSVSWYQQTPGQGLQFLFEYFSETQRNKGNFPGRFSGRQFSNSRSEMNVSTLELGDSALYLCASSPGGVSNQPQHFGDGTRLSIL.

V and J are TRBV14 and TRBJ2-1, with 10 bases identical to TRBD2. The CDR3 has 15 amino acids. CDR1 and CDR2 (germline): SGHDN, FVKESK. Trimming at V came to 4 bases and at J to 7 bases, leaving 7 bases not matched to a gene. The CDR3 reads CASSRPGTSANEQFF. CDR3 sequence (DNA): TGTGCCAGCAGCCGCCCCGGGACTAGCGCTAATGAGCAGTTCTTC.

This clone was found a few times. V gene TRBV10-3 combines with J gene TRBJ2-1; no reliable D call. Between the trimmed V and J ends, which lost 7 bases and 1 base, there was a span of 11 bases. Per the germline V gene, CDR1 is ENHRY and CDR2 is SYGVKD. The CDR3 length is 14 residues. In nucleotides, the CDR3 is TGTGCCATCAAGGTGGCTATATCCTACAATGAGCAGTTCTTC. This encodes CAIKVAISYNEQFF.